This TCR beta chain was sequenced for a study of T cells in Graves' hyperthyroidism and ophthalmopathy. Whole-study results and caveats: Most clonotypes that expanded in the thyroid above 0.001 also showed up in blood. The model anticipated ophthalmopathy a median about six months pre-onset.

This clonotype has more than one count but fewer than ten. What it recognizes is unknown. CDR1 MGHRA and CDR2 YSYEKL come from the germline V gene. Trimming pared 3 bases from V and 6 bases from J, leaving 15 bases between. This CDR3 has 15 residues. Template material for amplifying TCR beta CDR3 regions consisted of RNA transcripts. The HTBI primer set was used in a first-round RT-PCR of the TCR CDR3. TCRdb reprocessed the multiplex PCR reads via MiXCR and lists one record per CDR3 protein. The sample lists fewer than 350,000 distinct CDR3 sequences, roughly 20% seen once, with 39% in the top ten. This chain connects TRBV4-1 to TRBJ1-5; weak D call: TRBD1 (6 bases). Sequencing was carried out using blood. The source of this sequence is a man aged 50 to 59 with Graves' ophthalmopathy. As DNA, the CDR3 is TGCGCCAGCAGCCAGGACCAGGGGTCTTTTCAGCCCCAGCATTTT. It translates to CASSQDQGSFQPQHF.